These 18 T cell receptor beta chains came from one sample sequenced in a study of T cell clones after liver transplantation. Sequencing was performed with immunoSEQ multiplex PCR; in TCRdb, only in-frame clones are kept and a portion is missing. The table includes about 120,000 clones, over 75% detected once. The sample here was CD4+ T cells from blood, taken 12 months after liver transplant. Receptor source: a human patient who received a liver transplant. Some T cells may have originated in the graft donor.

The chain links TRBV7-8 to TRBJ2-1; D tentatively fits TRBD1 or TRBD2 (6 bases each). This CDR3 spans 16 amino acids. Per the germline V gene, CDR1 is SGHVS and CDR2 is FQNEAQ. Trimming removed 2 bases at V and 0 bases at J, with 11 bases between. CDR3 amino acids: CASSLLGGLSYNEQFF. CDR3 sequence (DNA): TGTGCCAGCAGCTTACTGGGGGGCCTCTCCTACAATGAGCAGTTCTTC.

This sequence joins TRBV7-2 and TRBJ2-2; D unresolved. This CDR3 comprises 13 residues. Germline V lookup: CDR1 SGHTA, CDR2 FQGNSA. The germline V and J ends were trimmed by 3 bases and 1 base, with 3 bases remaining between them. The CDR3 coding sequence is TGTGCCAGCAGCTTTTTGAACACCGGGGAGCTGTTTTTT. Translation gives CASSFLNTGELFF. Drawing the rest from reference TRBV7-2 and TRBJ2-2, the complete variable domain is GAGVSQSPSNKVTEKGKDVELRCDPISGHTALYWYRQSLGQGLEFLIYFQGNSAPDKSGLPSDRFSAERTGGSVSTLTIQRTQQEDSAVYLCASSFLNTGELFFGEGSRLTVL.

The chain has TRBV7-3 and TRBJ2-7; TRBD1 or TRBD2 may be the D gene (5 bases each). This CDR3 region has 17 residues. With 1 base removed from V and 2 bases from J, the gap between germline ends came to 18 bases. Germline CDR1 reads SGHTA; CDR2 reads FQGTGA. The DNA of the CDR3 is TGTGCCAGCAGCTTAAGCGGTGGCAGGGAGTTTCCCTACGAGCAGTACTTC. Translated: CASSLSGGREFPYEQYF.

The rearrangement joins TRBV28 to TRBJ1-5, with D possibly being TRBD1 (5 bases). The CDR3 has 16 amino acids. Trimming took 2 bases from V and 4 from J, leaving 15 bases between them. From germline, CDR1 is MDHEN and CDR2 SYDVKM. The CDR3 sequence is CASSLVAGLGNQPQHF. The CDR3 DNA reads as TGTGCCAGCAGTTTAGTAGCGGGGCTCGGGAATCAGCCCCAGCATTTT. Complete variable domain (other parts from reference TRBV28 and TRBJ1-5): DVKVTQSSRYLVKRTGEKVFLECVQDMDHENMFWYRQDPGLGLRLIYFSYDVKMKEKGDIPEGYSVSREKKERFSLILESASTNQTSMYLCASSLVAGLGNQPQHFGDGTRLSIL.

The chain uses TRBV5-6 and TRBJ2-6; perhaps TRBD2 as D (5 bases). Germline assignment: CDR1 SGHDT and CDR2 YYEEEE. CDR3 length equals 17 residues. Trimming removed 3 bases at V and 0 bases at J, with 13 bases between. The CDR3 coding sequence is TGTGCCAGCAGCTCAGGACTGAAACCCTCTGGGGCCAACGTCCTGACTTTC. As protein: CASSSGLKPSGANVLTF.

The chain combines TRBV12-5 with TRBJ1-1, with unresolved D. V lost 3 bases and J lost 0, with 5 bases in between. In germline, CDR1 is LGHNT, CDR2 FRNRAP. The CDR3 runs to 13 residues. As DNA, the CDR3 is TGTGCTAGTGGTTTCGGACTGAACACTGAAGCTTTCTTT. Its translation: CASGFGLNTEAFF.

This chain links TRBV7-8 with TRBJ2-7; 7 bases are a match to TRBD2. The germline CDR1 and CDR2 sequences are SGHVS and FQNEAQ. Trimming took 5 bases from V and 4 from J; bases not matched to a gene: 11. This CDR3 is built from 15 residues. Here the CDR3 DNA reads TGTGCCAGCAGCCATTTAGGGCTAGCGGATTACGAGCAGTACTTC. As protein: CASSHLGLADYEQYF. Looking up the rest from reference TRBV7-8 and TRBJ2-7 gives the full variable domain: GAGVSQSPRYKVAKRGQDVALRCDPISGHVSLFWYQQALGQGPEFLTYFQNEAQLDKSGLPSDRFFAERPEGSVSTLKIQRTQQEDSAVYLCASSHLGLADYEQYFGPGTRLTVT.

The rearrangement uses TRBV4-1 and TRBJ2-2; TRBD2 agrees at 11 bases. Germline CDR1 and CDR2: MGHRA and YSYEKL. Losses at the gene ends were 1 base for V and 5 bases for J; bases not matched to a gene: 6. The CDR3 sequence is 17 residues long. For the CDR3, the DNA is TGCGCCAGCAGCCAAGGACTAGCGGGAATACCTACCGGGGAGCTGTTTTTT. This encodes CASSQGLAGIPTGELFF.

The V call is TRBV6-5, the J call TRBJ2-7; TRBD1 aligns across 8 bases. Germline lookup yields CDR1 MNHEY and CDR2 SVGAGI. This CDR3 region has 15 residues. The V and J ends lost 2 bases and 6 bases, in that order; junction bases with no gene match: 9. Written as DNA, the CDR3 is TGTGCCAGCAGTTACGACCCGACAGGGGTGGGCGAGCAGTACTTC. Its translation: CASSYDPTGVGEQYF.

The chain links TRBV5-4 to TRBJ2-3; 8 positions match TRBD2. This CDR3 is built from 16 residues. CDR1 SGHNT and CDR2 YYREEE come from the germline V gene (reference sequence). V gave up 4 bases and J gave up 1 base; unmatched junction bases: 8. The CDR3 nucleotides read TGTGCCAGCAGCCCCTGGGGGCGGGAGGGCACAGATACGCAGTATTTT. It specifies CASSPWGREGTDTQYF.

V usage is TRBV5-1 and J usage is TRBJ2-7; D is undetermined. The V gene lost 3 bases and the J gene lost 4 bases, with 11 bases spanning the gap. From germline, CDR1 is SGHRS and CDR2 YFSETQ. The CDR3 length is 13 residues. CDR3 sequence reads: CASSSRVSYEQYF. CDR3 nucleotide sequence: TGCGCCAGCAGCTCCCGGGTTTCTTACGAGCAGTACTTC.

On this clone itself: One end of the junction fails to match germline, which may point to a read error. V is TRBV7-7 and J is TRBJ2-5; TRBD2 matches at 13 bases. From germline, CDR1 is SSHAT and CDR2 FNYEAQ (reference sequence). This CDR3 is 16 amino acids long. The CDR3: CASSPSGLAGKETQYF. Here the CDR3 DNA reads TGTGCTAGCAGCCCCTCGGGACTAGCGGGAAAAGAGACCCAGTACTTC.

The chain uses TRBV5-6 and TRBJ2-1, with 12 positions matching TRBD2. Germline V gives CDR1 SGHDT, CDR2 YYEEEE. The V segment lost 4 bases and the J segment 4 bases; nucleotides outside the gene matches: 12. The CDR3 sequence is 18 residues long. This chain's CDR3 is CASSPLVRTSGKYNEQFF. CDR3 in DNA: TGTGCCAGCAGCCCTCTGGTAAGGACTAGCGGGAAATACAATGAGCAGTTCTTC.

The chain uses TRBV5-1 and TRBJ2-1; D not certain. Between the trimmed V and J ends, which lost 0 bases and 9 bases, there was a span of 13 bases. This CDR3 has 14 residues. Germline loops: CDR1 SGHRS, CDR2 YFSETQ. In DNA, the CDR3 is TGCGCCAGCAGCTTGGAATCCCTCTACGGTGAGCAGTTCTTC. It is translated as CASSLESLYGEQFF.

The genes are TRBV5-6 and TRBJ2-3, with TRBD1 as a possible D gene (5 bases). Trimming pared 1 base from V and 0 bases from J, leaving 6 bases between. Germline V gene sequence: CDR1 SGHDT, CDR2 YYEEEE. The CDR3 extends over 14 amino acids. CDR3 in amino acids: CASSLRGSTDTQYF. DNA for the CDR3: TGTGCCAGCAGCTTGAGGGGTAGCACAGATACGCAGTATTTT.

The chain combines TRBV19 with TRBJ2-7; maybe TRBD2 (5 bases). The CDR3 contains 14 residues. The germline V gene has CDR1 LNHDA and CDR2 SQIVND (reference sequence). V was trimmed by 6 bases and J by 3 bases, leaving 15 bases between them. Here the CDR3 reads CASSTQDGLYEQYF. Here the CDR3 DNA reads TGTGCCAGTAGCACCCAGGACGGACTCTACGAGCAGTACTTC.

V is TRBV29-1 and J is TRBJ2-1; D possibly corresponds to TRBD1 (6 bases). The germline CDR1 and CDR2 sequences are SQVTM and ANQGSEA. This CDR3 contains 14 residues. V lost 7 bases, J lost 2 bases, and 15 bases lay in between. The CDR3 loop reads CSAVTGGAYNEQFF. The CDR3, as DNA: TGCAGCGCCGTGACAGGCGGCGCCTACAATGAGCAGTTCTTC.

The chain combines TRBV18 with TRBJ1-5, with 8 bases matching TRBD1. CDR1 is KGHSH, CDR2 LQKENI, per germline. This CDR3 has 16 amino acids. Losses at the gene ends were 6 bases for V and 2 bases for J; bases not matched to a gene: 9. CDR3 region: CASSPNTGGGNQPQHF. The CDR3 region has the DNA TGTGCCAGCTCTCCTAACACAGGGGGTGGCAATCAGCCCCAGCATTTT.